The clone carrying this T cell receptor (beta chain) was found many times. Antigen specificity is unknown. The CDR3 contains 15 residues. CDR1 and CDR2 from the germline V gene are LGHNT and FRNRAP. V was trimmed by 7 bases and J by 2 bases, leaving 17 bases between them. The authors produced cDNA by 5'RACE using 10-nucleotide random UMIs. From 15-18 subjects, each sequencing run yielded over 180 million TCR-beta sequences. TCRdb processed the 5' RACE reads anew with MiXCR; each CDR3 protein has one entry. The data show more than 45,000 distinct CDR3 sequences, with roughly 4.6% seen just once and about 3.1% held by the top ten. The data originate from a study of neurological immune-mediated disorders. The study, taken as a whole, reports: Repertoires from 18 of 34 multiple sclerosis patients grouped phylogenetically into a related-CDR3 cluster, suggesting a possible signature.

The unsorted libraries were made from 2 million PBMCs kept at -80 C. The chain joins TRBV12-5 to TRBJ1-1; D call uncertain. The receptor comes from a middle-aged man with multiple sclerosis. Sequenced sample: PBMCs. CDR3 sequence reads: CASAPASTANTEAFF. The CDR3 DNA sequence: TGTGCTAGTGCCCCAGCTAGCACAGCCAACACTGAAGCTTTCTTT.